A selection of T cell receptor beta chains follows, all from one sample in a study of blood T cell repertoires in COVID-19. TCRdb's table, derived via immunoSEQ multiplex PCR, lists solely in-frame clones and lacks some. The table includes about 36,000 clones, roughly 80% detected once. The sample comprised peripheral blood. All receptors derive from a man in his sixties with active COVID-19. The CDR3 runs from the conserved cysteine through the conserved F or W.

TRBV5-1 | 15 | CASSIGTKWTGELFF
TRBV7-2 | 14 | CASRWTGVNSPLHF
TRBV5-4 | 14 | CASSLTGAKNIQYF
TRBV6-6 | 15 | CASSLAGGGSYEQYF
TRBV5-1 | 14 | CASLRDRGSFEAFF
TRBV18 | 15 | CASSPRDGAADTQYF
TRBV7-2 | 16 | CASSLASAGGPNEQFF
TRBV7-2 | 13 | CASGTAGKNIQYF
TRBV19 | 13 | CASMGTGNQPQHF
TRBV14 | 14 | CASSQGYGSGELFF
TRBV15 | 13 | CATSRVDSYEQYF
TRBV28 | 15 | CASSSGQGARYGYTF
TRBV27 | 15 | CASRTSGRGYNEQFF
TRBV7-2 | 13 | CASFIRGSYGYTF
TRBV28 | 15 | CASSFRGGGNSPLHF
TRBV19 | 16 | CASIEDGTPSNQPQHF
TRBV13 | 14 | CASSIGQGGYGYTF
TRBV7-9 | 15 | CASSPGQGVNDEQYF
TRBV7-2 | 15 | CASSELAGGSNEQFF
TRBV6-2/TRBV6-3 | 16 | CASIPAGQGYPYGYTF
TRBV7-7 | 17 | CASSLLGGGEFQETQYF
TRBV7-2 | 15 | CASLGREVVDTEAFF
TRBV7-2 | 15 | CASSSGANRVETQYF
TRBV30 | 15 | CAWSNRDRANQPQHF
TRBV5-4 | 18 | CASSRPSGGAGGTGELFF
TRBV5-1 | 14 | CASRYGTDGNGYTF
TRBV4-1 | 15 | CASSQDGQGGQPQHF
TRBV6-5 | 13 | CASSRGGVWGYTF
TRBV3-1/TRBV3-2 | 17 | CASSQGGLALNSYEQYF